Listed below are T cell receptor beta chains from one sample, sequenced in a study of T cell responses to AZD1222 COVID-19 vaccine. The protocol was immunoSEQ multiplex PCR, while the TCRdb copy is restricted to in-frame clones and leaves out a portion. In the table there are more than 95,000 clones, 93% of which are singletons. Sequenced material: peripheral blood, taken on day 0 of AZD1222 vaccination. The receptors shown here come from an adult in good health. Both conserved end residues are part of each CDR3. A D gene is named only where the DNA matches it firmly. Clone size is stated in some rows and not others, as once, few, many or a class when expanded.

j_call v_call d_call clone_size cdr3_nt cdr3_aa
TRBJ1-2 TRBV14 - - TGTGCCAGCAGCCAAGGACCGAGAACGGGGAACTATGGCTACACCTTC CASSQGPRTGNYGYTF
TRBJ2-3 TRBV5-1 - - TGCGCCAGCAGCTTGGTAAACCCGGGGCGACCAACAGATACGCAGTATTTT CASSLVNPGRPTDTQYF
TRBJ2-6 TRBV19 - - TGTGCCAGTAGCTGGCCTGGGGCCAACGTCCTGACTTTC CASSWPGANVLTF
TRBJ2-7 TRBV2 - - TGTGCCAGCAGTGGATTCAATCCCTACGAGCAGTACTTC CASSGFNPYEQYF
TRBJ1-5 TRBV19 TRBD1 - TGTGCCAGTAGTATACTGCCCGGACAGGGACCAAATCAGCCCCAGCATTTT CASSILPGQGPNQPQHF
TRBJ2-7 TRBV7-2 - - TGTGCCAGCAGCTTAGTTTCAGGGGACGAGCAGTACTTC CASSLVSGDEQYF
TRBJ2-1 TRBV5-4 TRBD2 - TGTGCCAGCAGCGCCCGTAGCGGCGGGGGGAATGAGCAGTTCTTC CASSARSGGGNEQFF
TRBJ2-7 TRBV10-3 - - TGTGCCATCAGTGAGATAGCGTTCGAGCAGTACTTC CAISEIAFEQYF
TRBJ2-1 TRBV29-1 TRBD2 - TGCAGCGTTGAAGACCTAGCGGGAGGATACAATGAGCAGTTCTTC CSVEDLAGGYNEQFF
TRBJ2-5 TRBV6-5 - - TGTGCCAGCACCGGGGGAGAGACCCAGTACTTC CASTGGETQYF
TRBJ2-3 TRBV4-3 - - TGCGCCAGCAGCCAAGGGGCTAGCGGCACAGATACGCAGTATTTT CASSQGASGTDTQYF
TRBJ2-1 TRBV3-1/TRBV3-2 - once TGTGCCAGCAGCCAAGAGGAAGGGTACAATGAGCAGTTCTTC CASSQEEGYNEQFF
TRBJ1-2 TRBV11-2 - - TGTGCCAGCAGCTTAGATTCCCTGAATGGCTACACCTTC CASSLDSLNGYTF
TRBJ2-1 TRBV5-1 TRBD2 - TGCGCCAGCAGCTTGGGGGGACTAGCGGGGACTGAGCAGTTCTTC CASSLGGLAGTEQFF
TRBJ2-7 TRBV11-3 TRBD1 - TGTGCCAGCACCAAAGACAGGGGGCAAAACGAGCAGTACTTC CASTKDRGQNEQYF
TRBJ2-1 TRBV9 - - TGTGCCAGCAGCGTTGCGGGCACCAATGAGCAGTTCTTC CASSVAGTNEQFF
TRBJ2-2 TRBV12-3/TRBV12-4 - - TGTGCCAGCAGTCACCCGACCGGGGAGCTGTTTTTT CASSHPTGELFF
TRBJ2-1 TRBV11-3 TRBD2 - TGTGCCAGCAGCCCTCAGAGCGGGAGTCATTACAATGAGCAGTTCTTC CASSPQSGSHYNEQFF
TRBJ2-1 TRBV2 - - TGTGCCAGCAGTACGGAGGACAATGAGCAGTTCTTC CASSTEDNEQFF
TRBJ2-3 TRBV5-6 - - TGTGCCAGCAGCTTAAATCCAGATACGCAGTATTTT CASSLNPDTQYF
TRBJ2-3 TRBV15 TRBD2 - TGTGCCACCAGAAGACTAGCGGGAGTGGCAGATACGCAGTATTTT CATRRLAGVADTQYF
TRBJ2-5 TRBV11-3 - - TGTGCCAGCAGCTTAGTCGGCGGCTGGGGGAGAGAGACCCAGTACTTC CASSLVGGWGRETQYF
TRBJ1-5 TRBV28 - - TGTGCCAGCAGTTTTGTGGGGCGGATCGATCAGCCCCAGCATTTT CASSFVGRIDQPQHF
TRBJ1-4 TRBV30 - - TGTGCCTGGGGAGAGGAAAAACTGTTTTTT CAWGEEKLFF
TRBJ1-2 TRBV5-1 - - TGCGCCAGCGCAACCGGGGTCAACTATGGCTACACCTTC CASATGVNYGYTF
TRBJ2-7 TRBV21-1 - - TGTGCCAGCAGCAAAGCGCACCGGGGGGGAGGGCCCTACGAGCAGTACTTC CASSKAHRGGGPYEQYF
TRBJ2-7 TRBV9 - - TGTGCCAGCAGCCCTCGGGGACCCTTCTCCTACGAGCAGTACTTC CASSPRGPFSYEQYF
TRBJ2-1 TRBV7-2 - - TGTGCCAGCAGCCGGAACAGGGTTTTGGGGAATGAGCAGTTCTTC CASSRNRVLGNEQFF
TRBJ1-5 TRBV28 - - TGTGCCAGCAGTTTTGGAGGGAATAGCAATCAGCCCCAGCATTTT CASSFGGNSNQPQHF
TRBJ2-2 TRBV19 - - TGTGCCAGTAGTACCGAGGGGGGAGGGCCGATCGGGGAGCTGTTTTTT CASSTEGGGPIGELFF
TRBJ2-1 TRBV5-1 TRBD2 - TGCGCCAGCAGTAAGCGGGAACTCAGGGACAATGAGCAGTTCTTC CASSKRELRDNEQFF
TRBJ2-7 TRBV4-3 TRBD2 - TGCGCCAGCAGCCAAGAGCGGACTAGCCGGGCCGAGCAGTACTTC CASSQERTSRAEQYF
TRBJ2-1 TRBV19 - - TGTGCCAGTCAAGCCCGAGGGCGGTACAATGAGCAGTTCTTC CASQARGRYNEQFF
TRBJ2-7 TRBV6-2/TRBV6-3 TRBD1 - TGTGCCAGCAGTTACCCCGGGACAGGGGACGAGCAGTACTTC CASSYPGTGDEQYF
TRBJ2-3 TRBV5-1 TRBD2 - TGCGCCAGCAGCATCCCGAGCGGGACGTCCACAGATACGCAGTATTTT CASSIPSGTSTDTQYF
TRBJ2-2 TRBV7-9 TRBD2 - TGTGCCAGCAGCTCCCCCGGACTAGCGGGAGGCAAAAACACCGGGGAGCTGTTTTTT CASSSPGLAGGKNTGELFF
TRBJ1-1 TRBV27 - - TGTGCCAGCAGTTTAGGAGGGGCCACTGAAGCTTTCTTT CASSLGGATEAFF
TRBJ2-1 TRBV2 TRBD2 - TGTGCCAGCCAGCGGGACGGGCTTGAGCAGTTCTTC CASQRDGLEQFF
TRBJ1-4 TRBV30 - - TGTGCCTGGACCCGAGGGCAGAGCCCTAATGAAAAACTGTTTTTT CAWTRGQSPNEKLFF
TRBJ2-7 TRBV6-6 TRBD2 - TGTGCCAGCGAGCTAGCGGGAGGAGGAGAGCAGTACTTC CASELAGGGEQYF
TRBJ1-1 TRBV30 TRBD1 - TGTGCCTGGACCTCTGACAGGGTCACCATGAACACTGAAGCTTTCTTT CAWTSDRVTMNTEAFF
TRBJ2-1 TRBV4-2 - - TGTGCCAGCAGCCGAAGGGGTGGGGAAAATGATGAGCAGTTCTTC CASSRRGGENDEQFF
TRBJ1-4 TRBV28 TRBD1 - TGTGCCAGCAGTTTAGAGGGGACAGGTGCTGTAAAACTGTTTTTT CASSLEGTGAVKLFF
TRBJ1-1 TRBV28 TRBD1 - TGTGCCAGCAGTTTATGGGACAGGTATGAAGCTTTCTTT CASSLWDRYEAFF
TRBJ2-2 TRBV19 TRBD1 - TGTGCCAGTAGTCACAGGGGGATAAACACCGGGGAGCTGTTTTTT CASSHRGINTGELFF
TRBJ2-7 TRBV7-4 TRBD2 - TGTGCCAGCAGCTTAGACCAAACAATTACTAGCGGGAGCGCCTCCTACGAGCAGTACTTC CASSLDQTITSGSASYEQYF
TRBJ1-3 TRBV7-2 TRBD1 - TGTGCCATACACCTACAGGGGCGAAACACCATATATTTT CAIHLQGRNTIYF
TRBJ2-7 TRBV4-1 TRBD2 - TGCGCCAGCAGACCTTCTAGCGGCCAGATCCCCTACGAGCAGTACTTC CASRPSSGQIPYEQYF
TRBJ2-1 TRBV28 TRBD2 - TGTGCCAGCAGAGGGACTAGATTTCTTGAGCAGTTCTTC CASRGTRFLEQFF
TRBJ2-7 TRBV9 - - TGTGCCAGCAGCGCCACCGGGAGCAGATCCTACGAGCAGTACTTC CASSATGSRSYEQYF